The TCR beta chain described here comes from a study of read filtering for tumor transcriptome and immune sequencing. Study-wide background: Transcriptome libraries were built from DNase-treated RNA.

The sample holds many counts of this clonotype. This CDR3 is built from 13 residues. Germline V gives CDR1 SQVTM, CDR2 ANQGSEA. The junction had 6 bases not matched to a gene; V was cut back by 7 bases and J by 4 bases. Molecular barcoded adaptors covering alpha/delta and beta/gamma chains were used on 400 to 450 ng RNA. TCRdb processed the reads anew with MiXCR; each CDR3 protein has one entry. Of about 57,000 distinct CDR3 sequences listed, about 20% are singletons. The chain couples TRBV29-1 to TRBJ2-1; 8 bases map to TRBD1. Sequenced material: a population of CD138-negative cells sorted from bone marrow. The sequence came from a donor aged 40 or older with multiple myeloma. This CDR3 is CSGRDRNYNEQFF. As DNA, the CDR3 is TGCAGCGGACGGGACAGGAATTACAATGAGCAGTTCTTC.